One sample yielded the 31 T cell receptor beta chains listed below, sequenced in a study of T-cell memory formation after mild COVID-19. TCRdb independently ran MiXCR on the 5' RACE reads; one entry per CDR3 protein. This table has about half a million distinct CDR3 sequences, around a sixth appearing once. The sample comprised PBMCs or a T cell subset sorted from them (not recorded which). The receptor set was obtained from an adult woman who had mild COVID-19 (a few samples of this study predate the infection). Cell type and time point are not known.

This chain links TRBV6-6 with TRBJ1-6; maybe TRBD1 (5 bases). Trimming removed 0 bases at V and 6 bases at J, with 12 bases between. Germline assignment: CDR1 MNHNY and CDR2 SVGAGI (reference sequence). The CDR3 spans 16 residues. The CDR3 region has the DNA TGTGCCAGCAGTTACTCGAGGCCGGGGACTAATTCACCCCTCCACTTT. This translates into CASSYSRPGTNSPLHF.

The chain combines TRBV6-5 with TRBJ2-2; D is perhaps TRBD2 (6 bases). CDR1 MNHEY and CDR2 SVGAGI come from the germline V gene. The CDR3 sequence is 16 residues long. V dropped 0 bases and J dropped 5 bases, with 13 bases sitting between them. The CDR3 spells CASSYSTSLRTGELFF. The CDR3 DNA follows: TGTGCCAGCAGTTACTCAACTAGCCTCCGGACCGGGGAGCTGTTTTTT.

The chain links TRBV7-8 to TRBJ1-4; no clear D gene. Per the germline V gene, CDR1 is SGHVS and CDR2 is FQNEAQ. The CDR3 loop spans 16 amino acids. V gave up 5 bases and J gave up 3 bases, with 16 bases separating them. The chain's CDR3 is CASSRPRERSNEKLFF. In DNA, the CDR3 is TGTGCCAGCAGCCGTCCCCGGGAGCGATCTAATGAAAAACTGTTTTTT. Using reference TRBV7-8 and TRBJ1-4 for the parts outside the CDR3, the full variable domain is GAGVSQSPRYKVAKRGQDVALRCDPISGHVSLFWYQQALGQGPEFLTYFQNEAQLDKSGLPSDRFFAERPEGSVSTLKIQRTQQEDSAVYLCASSRPRERSNEKLFFGSGTQLSVL.

This sequence joins TRBV10-3 and TRBJ2-1, with TRBD2 as a possible D gene (5 bases). The CDR3 consists of 13 residues. Germline assignment: CDR1 ENHRY and CDR2 SYGVKD. Trimming removed 0 bases at V and 5 bases at J, with 5 bases between. CDR3 nucleotide sequence: TGTGCCATCAGTGAGTCGAGGGACAATGAGCAGTTCTTC. Amino acids: CAISESRDNEQFF.

This clonotype was seen more than once but under ten times. The J gene is TRBJ2-7, the V gene TRBV6-1; D unclear. V dropped 1 base and J dropped 0 bases, with 10 bases sitting between them. CDR1 and CDR2 (germline): MNHNS, SASEGT. CDR3 length: 15 amino acids. CDR3 coding DNA: TGTGCCAGCAGTGAAGGTCTGGCTCACTCCTACGAGCAGTACTTC. Translating gives CASSEGLAHSYEQYF.

This clonotype was detected ten times or more. This sequence joins TRBV6-6 and TRBJ2-7; D might be TRBD2 (5 bases). The germline V and J ends were trimmed by 2 bases and 7 bases, with 6 bases remaining between them. The V gene's germline CDR1 is MNHNY and CDR2 SVGAGI (reference sequence). The CDR3 runs to 11 residues. This CDR3 is CASSYRGEQYF. The CDR3 nucleotides read TGTGCCAGCAGTTACCGGGGAGAGCAGTACTTC.

This clonotype was detected only a few times. An end of the junction differs from the germline gene, which may be a read error. This chain joins TRBV9 and TRBJ2-2; the match to TRBD2 covers 9 bases. The V gene's germline CDR1 is SGDLS and CDR2 YYNGEE. The CDR3 extends over 16 amino acids. CDR3 sequence (DNA): TGTGCCAGCAGCGTAGCGGCGGGAGGGTATACCGGGGAGCTGTATTTT. Protein sequence: CASSVAAGGYTGELYF. Full variable domain (missing parts from reference TRBV9 and TRBJ2-2): DSGVTQTPKHLITATGQRVTLRCSPRSGDLSVYWYQQSLDQGLQFLIQYYNGEERAKGNILERFSAQQFPDLHSELNLSSLELGDSALYFCASSVAAGGYTGELYFGEGSRLTVL.

V and J are TRBV2 and TRBJ2-3, with 10 nucleotides matching TRBD2. The CDR3 is made up of 20 amino acids. Looked up from germline, CDR1 is SNHLY and CDR2 is FYNNEI. Losses at the gene ends were 0 bases for V and 0 bases for J; bases not matched to a gene: 12. The DNA for the CDR3 is TGTGCCAGCAGTGAAGCATCAGCGGGGGGGCCAATTGGAAGCACAGATACGCAGTATTTT. Translating it yields CASSEASAGGPIGSTDTQYF.

The J gene is TRBJ2-1, the V gene TRBV7-2; unclear D gene. Trimming left V 2 bases short and J 0 bases short, with 11 bases between. The CDR3 contains 16 residues. The germline CDR1 and CDR2 sequences are SGHTA and FQGNSA. CDR3 region: CASSLPAINSYNEQFF. The CDR3 DNA is TGTGCCAGCAGCTTACCCGCAATAAACTCCTACAATGAGCAGTTCTTC.

This clonotype was picked up a small number of times. V usage is TRBV20-1 and J usage is TRBJ1-1, with a possible D match to TRBD1 (5 bases). CDR3 length: 14 amino acids. V was pared by 3 bases and J by 7 bases, with 18 bases between. The V gene's germline CDR1 is DFQATT and CDR2 SNEGSKA (reference sequence). As DNA, the CDR3 is TGCAGTGCTAGCCCCTTCGGGGGGGACTTTGAAGCTTTCTTT. This gives the protein CSASPFGGDFEAFF.

The sample holds a few counts of this clonotype. V gene TRBV29-1 combines with J gene TRBJ1-1; D gene unclear. CDR1 and CDR2 (germline): SQVTM, ANQGSEA. Trimming removed 6 bases at V and 4 bases at J, with 15 bases between. This CDR3 contains 13 residues. The CDR3 DNA sequence: TGCAGCGTCCGGGCGCGTTTAGGCACTGAAGCTTTCTTT. Translated, it gives CSVRARLGTEAFF. Combining the CDR3 with reference TRBV29-1 and TRBJ1-1 gives the whole variable domain SAVISQKPSRDICQRGTSLTIQCQVDSQVTMMFWYRQQPGQSLTLIATANQGSEATYESGFVIDKFPISRPNLTFSTLTVSNMSPEDSSIYLCSVRARLGTEAFFGQGTRLTVV.

The chain has TRBV7-9 and TRBJ1-6; D remains unclear. CDR3 size: 15 residues. The V gene's germline CDR1 is SEHNR and CDR2 FQNEAQ (reference sequence). The V end was cut by 1 base, the J end by 7 bases, with 11 bases between. DNA for the CDR3: TGTGCCAGCAGCTTAGGTCCGGGTTACAATTCACCCCTCCACTTT. It is translated as CASSLGPGYNSPLHF.

The chain couples TRBV30 to TRBJ2-7, with D unresolved. The germline V gene encodes CDR1 GTSNPN and CDR2 SVGIG (reference sequence). The CDR3 has 13 residues. Trimming left V 3 bases short and J 4 bases short, with 13 bases between. CDR3 sequence: CAWSASSGYEQYF. CDR3 DNA sequence: TGTGCCTGGAGCGCCTCCTCCGGTTACGAGCAGTACTTC.

The V call is TRBV12-3 or TRBV12-4, the J call TRBJ1-1; D uncertain. CDR3 size: 14 residues. Trimming cost V 3 bases and J 5 bases, with 13 bases left between them. The CDR3 DNA sequence: TGTGCCAGCAGTTTGGGCAGGTTGGGGACTGAAGCTTTCTTT. Encoded protein: CASSLGRLGTEAFF.

The V and J genes are TRBV29-1 and TRBJ1-2; possibly TRBD1 for D (5 bases). Germline V gene lookup returns CDR1 SQVTM and CDR2 ANQGSEA. The CDR3 is 14 amino acids. The V end lost 1 base, the J end lost 7 bases, and 16 bases lay between the germline ends. CDR3 sequence: CSVEATVYPGGYTF. In DNA, the CDR3 is TGCAGCGTTGAAGCGACAGTTTACCCCGGTGGCTACACCTTC.

There are a few counts of this clonotype. The chain joins TRBV7-3 to TRBJ2-2; 9 nucleotides align to TRBD1. Trimming removed 4 bases from V and 5 bases from J; junction bases left unmatched: 5. The CDR3 sequence is 15 residues long. Germline CDR1 and CDR2: SGHTA and FQGTGA. The CDR3: CASSSNRGRTGELFF. In DNA, the CDR3 is TGTGCCAGCAGCTCCAACAGGGGGCGAACCGGGGAGCTGTTTTTT.

The chain employs TRBV7-9 and TRBJ2-1, with D perhaps TRBD2 (5 bases). Germline V gene lookup returns CDR1 SEHNR and CDR2 FQNEAQ (reference sequence). The CDR3 spans 15 residues. Trimming cost V 3 bases and J 5 bases, with 14 bases left between them. The CDR3 DNA reads TGTGCCAGCAGCTTGGAGGACTTAGACAACAATGAGCAGTTCTTC. Amino acids: CASSLEDLDNNEQFF.

This clonotype was detected many times. V and J are TRBV27 and TRBJ1-2; no firm D call. Germline V lookup: CDR1 MNHEY, CDR2 SMNVEV (reference sequence). The length of the CDR3 is 13 residues. Deletions cut 8 bases from V and 7 bases from J, with 17 bases between. CDR3 bases: TGTGCCAGCTACAGTGGTTTTGCGTTTGGCTACACCTTC. Its protein product is CASYSGFAFGYTF.

This chain joins TRBV18 and TRBJ2-5; no reliable D call. Germline V gene lookup returns CDR1 KGHSH and CDR2 LQKENI. The CDR3 covers 13 residues. V was cut by 3 bases and J by 1 base, with 6 bases left in between. The CDR3 nucleotides read TGTGCCAGCTCACCCTCATTCCAAGAGACCCAGTACTTC. Protein sequence: CASSPSFQETQYF.

The chain employs TRBV30 and TRBJ2-1; D possibly matches TRBD1 or TRBD2 (6 bases each). Between the trimmed V and J ends, which lost 0 bases and 10 bases, there was a span of 16 bases. The CDR3 runs 14 residues. The germline V gene has CDR1 GTSNPN and CDR2 SVGIG (reference sequence). Written as DNA, the CDR3 is TGTGCCTGGAGTGTATACCCTCGGGGGCGCGAGCAGTTCTTC. Residues: CAWSVYPRGREQFF.

This clonotype was found once. This chain uses TRBV5-6 with TRBJ2-1; the D gene is possibly TRBD2 (6 bases). V was trimmed by 0 bases and J by 8 bases, leaving 15 bases between them. This CDR3 has 15 residues. Germline V gives CDR1 SGHDT, CDR2 YYEEEE. The DNA for the CDR3 is TGTGCCAGCAGCTTGGAGCTCCGGAGGGAGCATGAGCAGTTCTTC. Translation: CASSLELRREHEQFF. Combining the CDR3 with reference TRBV5-6 and TRBJ2-1 gives the whole variable domain DAGVTQSPTHLIKTRGQQVTLRCSPKSGHDTVSWYQQALGQGPQFIFQYYEEEERQRGNFPDRFSGHQFPNYSSELNVNALLLGDSALYLCASSLELRREHEQFFGPGTRLTVL.

This clonotype turned up a few times. This chain joins TRBV29-1 and TRBJ2-5; 10 positions match TRBD1. Germline lookup yields CDR1 SQVTM and CDR2 ANQGSEA. The CDR3 loop spans 14 amino acids. The J segment lost 5 bases and the V segment lost 7 bases, leaving 10 bases of the junction unmatched. The CDR3 sequence is CSGKGQGTWETQYF. The CDR3 DNA is TGCAGCGGCAAGGGACAGGGGACGTGGGAGACCCAGTACTTC.

This clonotype was seen more than once but under ten times. The chain carries TRBV5-5 and TRBJ2-1; 9 bases are a match to TRBD2. Unmatched junction bases numbered 6, after V lost 0 bases and J lost 8 bases. Germline assignment: CDR1 SGHKS and CDR2 YYEKEE (reference sequence). The CDR3 has 15 residues. The CDR3 protein is CASSLASSGNDEQFF. CDR3 sequence (DNA): TGTGCCAGCAGCTTGGCGTCTAGCGGGAATGATGAGCAGTTCTTC.

This clonotype was detected a few times. The J gene is TRBJ2-7, the V gene TRBV14; D might be TRBD1 or TRBD2, each matching 5 bases. V was trimmed by 3 bases and J by 1 base, leaving 10 bases between them. This CDR3 region has 14 residues. Germline V gene lookup returns CDR1 SGHDN and CDR2 FVKESK. The CDR3 is CASSHGAGSYEQYF. DNA for the CDR3: TGTGCCAGCAGCCACGGGGCAGGGTCCTACGAGCAGTACTTC. The variable domain in full, completed from reference TRBV14 and TRBJ2-7, reads EAGVTQFPSHSVIEKGQTVTLRCDPISGHDNLYWYRRVMGKEIKFLLHFVKESKQDESGMPNNRFLAERTGGTYSTLKVQPAELEDSGVYFCASSHGAGSYEQYFGPGTRLTVT.

This chain joins TRBV18 and TRBJ1-1; TRBD1 matches 7 bases. Germline CDR1 and CDR2: KGHSH and LQKENI. The V segment lost 5 bases and the J segment 0 bases; nucleotides outside the gene matches: 3. This CDR3 comprises 14 residues. The CDR3 sequence is CASSSGQMNTEAFF. The CDR3, as DNA: TGTGCCAGCTCATCGGGACAGATGAACACTGAAGCTTTCTTT.

J is TRBJ2-3 and V is TRBV5-1; tentative D call: TRBD2 (6 bases). Germline CDR1 reads SGHRS; CDR2 reads YFSETQ. V was shortened by 1 base and J by 0 bases, with 12 bases between the two germline ends. This CDR3 region has 16 residues. CDR3 protein: CASSLSRDWSTDTQYF. The CDR3 coding sequence is TGCGCCAGCAGCTTGTCCCGGGACTGGAGCACAGATACGCAGTATTTT.

This clonotype was counted ten times or more. The rearrangement uses TRBV4-3 and TRBJ2-3; D is undetermined. Germline V gene data show CDR1 as LGHNA and CDR2 as YSLEER. V shed 5 bases and J shed 5 bases, with 11 bases lying between them. This CDR3 has 13 residues. The CDR3 DNA reads TGCGCCAGCAGCACAAGGTCAAGAGATACGCAGTATTTT. This sequence encodes CASSTRSRDTQYF.

The CDR3 sequence: CASSLSSYGAYEQYF. The CDR3 DNA is TGTGCCAGCAGCCTATCCAGCTACGGAGCCTACGAGCAGTACTTC. The chain combines TRBV7-2 with TRBJ2-7; D gene ambiguous. The CDR3 consists of 15 residues. The germline CDR1 and CDR2 sequences are SGHTA and FQGNSA. Trimming left V 5 bases short and J 2 bases short, with 16 bases between.

The CDR3: CASSQAGTSRSTDTQYF. CDR3 DNA: TGTGCCAGCAGCCAAGCTGGGACTAGTCGTAGCACAGATACGCAGTATTTT. The rearrangement uses TRBV3-1 and TRBJ2-3; TRBD2 agrees at 8 bases. Looked up from germline, CDR1 is LGHDT and CDR2 is YNNKEL (reference sequence). J lost 0 bases, V lost 1 base, and 6 bases had no gene match. The CDR3 extends over 17 amino acids.

V usage is TRBV12-3 or TRBV12-4 and J usage is TRBJ1-6, with 11 bases that match TRBD1. V gave up 7 bases and J gave up 7 bases; unmatched junction bases: 6. The CDR3 consists of 15 residues. The CDR3 is CASNSGTGGNSPLHF. CDR3 sequence (DNA): TGTGCCAGCAATTCCGGGACAGGGGGAAATTCACCCCTCCACTTT.

V gene TRBV30 combines with J gene TRBJ1-2; 9 bases line up with TRBD1. The trim removed 0 bases at V and 8 bases at J, leaving 7 bases unmatched. The CDR3 spans 14 residues. Germline CDR1 is GTSNPN and CDR2 is SVGIG (reference sequence). The CDR3 bases are TGTGCCTGGAGTGTACCCGGGACAGGGTACGGCTACACCTTC. Protein product: CAWSVPGTGYGYTF. Drawing the rest from reference TRBV30 and TRBJ1-2, the complete variable domain is SQTIHQWPATLVQPVGSPLSLECTVEGTSNPNLYWYRQAAGRGLQLLFYSVGIGQISSEVPQNLSASRPQDRQFILSSKKLLLSDSGFYLCAWSVPGTGYGYTFGSGTRLTVV.